The 15 T cell receptor beta chains below all came from one sample that was sequenced in a study of esophageal squamous cell carcinoma under preoperative chemotherapy. TCRdb independently ran MiXCR on the PCR reads; one entry per CDR3 protein. Of approximately 16,000 distinct CDR3 sequences listed, around 47% are singletons. The sample's time point: before preoperative PTX-NDP chemotherapy. The sample was gathered from a patient given preoperative chemotherapy. Receptors originate from a human donor with esophageal squamous cell carcinoma. The donor label of this sample is uncertain.

This clonotype was seen more than once but under ten times. The V call is TRBV15, the J call TRBJ2-4, with 11 bases fitting TRBD1. V was pared by 3 bases and J by 0 bases, with 10 bases of the junction left unmatched. Germline V CDR1 and CDR2: LNHNV, YYDKDF (reference sequence). CDR3 size: 19 residues. CDR3 in amino acids: CATSSWTGGLAGAKNIQYF. The DNA of the CDR3 is TGTGCCACCAGCAGTTGGACAGGGGGCCTAGCGGGAGCCAAAAACATTCAGTACTTC.

This clonotype has ten or more counts. The V and J genes are TRBV12-3 or TRBV12-4 and TRBJ2-1, with D perhaps TRBD2 (6 bases). There are 15 residues in the CDR3. The V and J ends lost 6 bases and 2 bases respectively, with 14 bases between them. CDR3 protein: CASSPGSGPYNEQFF. The CDR3, as DNA: TGTGCCAGCAGCCCTGGGAGCGGGCCCTACAATGAGCAGTTCTTC.

This clonotype was seen repeatedly, ten times or more. The chain carries TRBV24-1 and TRBJ2-3; TRBD1 aligns across 10 bases. This CDR3 is built from 14 residues. In germline, CDR1 is KGHDR, CDR2 SFDVKD. The trim removed 2 bases at V and 11 bases at J, leaving 6 bases unmatched. CDR3 sequence: CATSDSEDRGEQYF. CDR3 DNA sequence: TGTGCCACCAGTGATTCCGAGGACAGGGGGGAGCAGTATTTT.

The CDR3 spells CASSLAKLAGGETQYF. In nucleotides, the CDR3 is TGTGCCAGCAGCTTAGCCAAACTAGCGGGAGGGGAGACCCAGTACTTC. The V call is TRBV7-9, the J call TRBJ2-5; the match to TRBD2 covers 13 bases. Germline lookup yields CDR1 SEHNR and CDR2 FQNEAQ (reference sequence). The V and J ends lost 0 bases and 5 bases, in that order; junction bases with no gene match: 3. This CDR3 is built from 16 residues. Based on the CDR3 plus reference TRBV7-9 and TRBJ2-5, the full variable domain is DTGVSQNPRHKITKRGQNVTFRCDPISEHNRLYWYRQTLGQGPEFLTYFQNEAQLEKSRLLSDRFSAERPKGSFSTLEIQRTEQGDSAMYLCASSLAKLAGGETQYFGPGTRLLVL.

This chain links TRBV12-3 or TRBV12-4 with TRBJ2-1; D remains unclear. V lost 1 base to trimming and J lost 13 bases, with 17 bases between them. The CDR3 loop spans 14 amino acids. Written as DNA, the CDR3 is TGTGCCAGCAGTTTAGACAGATCCCAAGAGACCCAGTTCTTC. Protein: CASSLDRSQETQFF.

Points on this clonotype: At one boundary the junction diverges from the germline segment, which might be a read error. V is TRBV7-2 and J is TRBJ2-5; the D call may be TRBD1 or TRBD2 (6 bases each). Germline V lookup: CDR1 SGHTA, CDR2 FQGNSA. The CDR3 consists of 15 residues. CDR3 DNA: TGTGCCACCAGCCACGGGGGCAGTGACCAAGAGACCCAGTACTTC. This translates into CATSHGGSDQETQYF.

This clonotype was counted between two and nine times. The rearrangement links TRBV7-3 to TRBJ2-3, with D tentatively TRBD2 (6 bases). Germline lookup yields CDR1 SGHTA and CDR2 FQGTGA. Deletions cut 2 bases from V and 1 base from J, with 10 bases between. CDR3 size: 15 residues. The CDR3 nucleotides are TGTGCCAGCAGCTTAGACGGAGGGGGCACAGATACGCAGTATTTT. It translates to CASSLDGGGTDTQYF.

Comment on this clonotype: No conserved phenylalanine or tryptophan ends this CDR3, so it is likely a read error. No DNA is shown, since the ends of the CDR3 on it are uncertain; the CDR3 is the one TCRdb lists. J is TRBJ2-1 and V is TRBV11-3; TRBD2, the table's D call, lacks a check against the DNA. The CDR3 totals 12 residues, both ends included. From germline, CDR1 is SGHNT and CDR2 YENEEA. CDR3 residues: CASSLGTSSRVP.

This chain connects TRBV7-2 to TRBJ1-5; 8 bases line up with TRBD1. Trimming cost V 3 bases and J 7 bases; bases outside gene matches: 5. Germline CDR1 reads SGHTA; CDR2 reads FQGNSA. The CDR3 runs to 14 residues. The CDR3 DNA sequence: TGTGCCAGCAGCTTGACAGGGGAGGAACAGCCCCAGCATTTT. This codes for CASSLTGEEQPQHF.

This chain joins TRBV11-3 and TRBJ2-5, with no clear D. The J call may be faulty, since TRBJ2-7 better matches the DNA end. CDR3 length equals 14 residues. Germline V lookup: CDR1 SGHNT, CDR2 YENEEA. The CDR3 region is CASSSNGSPYEQYF. DNA of the CDR3: TGTGCCAGCAGCTCGAATGGGTCCCCCTACGAGCAGTACTTC.

This rearrangement joins TRBV7-3 to TRBJ2-5, with 8 bases that match TRBD2. Germline CDR1 reads SGHTA; CDR2 reads FQGTGA. The CDR3 covers 14 residues. The CDR3 DNA follows: TGTGCGGGCAGCGGGGGAGGTCACCTAGACACCCAGTACTTC. It codes for CAGSGGGHLDTQYF.

This clonotype was seen many times. The chain joins TRBV19 to TRBJ2-7, with a tentative D call TRBD1 (6 bases). The CDR3 has 16 amino acids. V shed 3 bases and J shed 3 bases, with 18 bases lying between them. The germline gives CDR1 LNHDA, CDR2 SQIVND (reference sequence). As DNA, the CDR3 is TGTGCCAGTAGTATGGAAGTGGGGGCACGGGGCTACGAGCAGTACTTC. Its translation: CASSMEVGARGYEQYF.

V usage is TRBV6-1 and J usage is TRBJ2-5; D tentatively fits TRBD1 or TRBD2 (5 bases each). The tail of the sequence fits TRBJ2-1 better, so the J call may be wrong. The V gene's germline CDR1 is MNHNS and CDR2 SASEGT. The CDR3 extends over 15 amino acids. The CDR3 loop reads CASRRDRSSYNEQFF. The CDR3 nucleotides are TGTGCCAGCAGGAGGGACCGGAGCTCCTACAATGAGCAGTTCTTC.

This clonotype was counted only a few times. The chain carries TRBV7-9 and TRBJ2-3; D call uncertain. This CDR3 has 14 residues. V was shortened by 1 base and J by 9 bases, with 14 bases between the two germline ends. Germline V lookup: CDR1 SEHNR, CDR2 FQNEAQ (reference sequence). CDR3 bases: TGTGCCAGCAGCTTAGTCGGTGGGAAGGACACGCAGTATTTT. Its translation: CASSLVGGKDTQYF.

Concerning this clonotype: A read error may explain this, as a much larger clone is one base away. The chain couples TRBV7-8 to TRBJ2-1; 7 bases map to TRBD1. The V gene's germline CDR1 is SGHVS and CDR2 FQNEAQ. The CDR3 spans 15 residues. J lost 10 bases, V lost 5 bases, and 14 bases had no gene match. The CDR3 DNA reads as TGTGCCAGCAGCCACCGGGACAGCCTATGGTACGAGCAGTTCTTC. This sequence encodes CASSHRDSLWYEQFF.